This T cell receptor beta chain is drawn from a study of T cells in narcolepsy. Study results and limitations: Reportedly, autoreactive clonotypes were serially detected in patients' blood but not controls'. Same-patient CSF and blood CD4+ T cell clonotypes included HCRT-specific and TRIB2-specific autoreactive ones.

As for this clone: Its antigen is not known.

Trimming removed 3 bases from V and 2 bases from J; junction bases left unmatched: 6. CDR1 is SGHRS, CDR2 YFSETQ, per germline. This CDR3 has 16 residues. Produced via immunoSEQ multiplex PCR; TCRdb's table is partial and in-frame only. The sample holds some 30,000 clones, roughly nine tenths seen once. The rearrangement joins TRBV5-1 to TRBJ1-3, with 9 bases fitting TRBD1. The sequenced material came from CD45RA- memory CD4+ T cells from PBMCs. The sequence derives from a human donor with narcolepsy. CDR3 region: CASSSLGQGAGNTIYF. In DNA, the CDR3 is TGCGCCAGCAGCTCCTTGGGACAGGGAGCTGGAAACACCATATATTTT. The full variable domain, with the rest looked up from reference TRBV5-1 and TRBJ1-3, is KAGVTQTPRYLIKTRGQQVTLSCSPISGHRSVSWYQQTPGQGLQFLFEYFSETQRNKGNFPGRFSGRQFSNSRSEMNVSTLELGDSALYLCASSSLGQGAGNTIYFGEGSWLTVV.